This note documents a single T cell receptor beta chain sequence. Antigen specificity is unknown. The data originate from a study of identical twins. Findings and limits, study-wide: It was possible that invariant MAIT and iNKT cells partly confounded the zero-insertion analyses. Cross-sectional statistical analysis was relied on for the conclusions, without the same donors being followed.

Healthy Caucasians provided all donations. From the 5' RACE reads, TCRdb called clonotypes with MiXCR, one entry per CDR3 protein. The sample shows under 250,000 distinct CDR3 sequences, 6.5% to 8.5% of them seen only once. This CDR3 region has 15 residues. V was cut by 1 base and J by 6 bases, with 16 bases left in between. Germline loops: CDR1 MNHEY, CDR2 SMNVEV (reference sequence). The same data also contributed to another study, on yellow fever vaccine responses in identical twins.

The V gene is TRBV27, the J gene TRBJ2-7; weak D call: TRBD2 (7 bases). The TCR comes from a woman younger than 35 in good health. The specimen was memory (CD45RO+) T cells sorted from blood. For the CDR3, the DNA is TGTGCCAGCAGTTTATTGGGGGGGGCTCGGGGCGAGCAGTACTTC. This encodes CASSLLGGARGEQYF.